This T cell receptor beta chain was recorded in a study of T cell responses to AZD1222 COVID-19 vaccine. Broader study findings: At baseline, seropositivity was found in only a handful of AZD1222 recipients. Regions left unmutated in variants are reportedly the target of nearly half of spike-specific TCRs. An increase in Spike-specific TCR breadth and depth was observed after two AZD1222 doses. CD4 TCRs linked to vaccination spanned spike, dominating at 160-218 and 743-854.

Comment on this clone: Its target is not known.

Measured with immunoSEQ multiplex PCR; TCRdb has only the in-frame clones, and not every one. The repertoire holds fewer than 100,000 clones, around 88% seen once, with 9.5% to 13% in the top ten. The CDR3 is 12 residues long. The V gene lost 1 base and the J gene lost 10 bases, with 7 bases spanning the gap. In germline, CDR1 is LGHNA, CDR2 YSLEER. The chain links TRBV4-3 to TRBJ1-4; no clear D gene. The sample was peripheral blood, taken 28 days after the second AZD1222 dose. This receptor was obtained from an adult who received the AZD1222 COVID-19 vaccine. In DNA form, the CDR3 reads TGCGCCAGCAGCCAAGGGAACGGAAAACTGTTTTTT. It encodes CASSQGNGKLFF.